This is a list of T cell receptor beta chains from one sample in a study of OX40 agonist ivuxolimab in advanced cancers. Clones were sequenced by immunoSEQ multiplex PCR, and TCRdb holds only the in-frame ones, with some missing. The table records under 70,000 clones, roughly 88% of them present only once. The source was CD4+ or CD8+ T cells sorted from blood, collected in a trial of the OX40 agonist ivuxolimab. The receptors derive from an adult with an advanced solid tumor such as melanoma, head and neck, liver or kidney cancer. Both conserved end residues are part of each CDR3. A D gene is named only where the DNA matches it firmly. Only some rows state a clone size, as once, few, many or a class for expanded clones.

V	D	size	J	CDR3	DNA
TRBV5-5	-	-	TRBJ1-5	CASSLVGGRDQPQHF	TGTGCCAGCAGCTTGGTCGGGGGAAGAGATCAGCCCCAGCATTTT
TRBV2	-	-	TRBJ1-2	CASSYSTF	TGTGCCAGCAGTTATAGCACCTTC
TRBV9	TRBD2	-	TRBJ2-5	CASSEAGAPIKRYF	TGTGCCAGCTCTGAAGCGGGGGCCCCTATTAAACGGTACTTC
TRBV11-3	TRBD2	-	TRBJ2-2	CASSSGWRLAPGELFF	TGTGCCAGCAGCTCCGGCTGGCGACTAGCTCCCGGGGAGCTGTTTTTT
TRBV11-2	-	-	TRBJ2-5	CASSLGGGGSGETQYF	TGTGCCAGCAGCTTAGGAGGGGGGGGATCAGGAGAGACCCAGTACTTC
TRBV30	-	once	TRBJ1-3	CAWSAWGNTIYF	TGTGCCTGGAGTGCTTGGGGAAACACCATATATTTT
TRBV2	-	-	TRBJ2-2	CASRVGQNTGELFF	TGTGCCAGCAGGGTTGGACAAAACACCGGGGAGCTGTTTTTT
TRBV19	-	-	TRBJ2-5	CASSTSLVQETQYF	TGTGCCAGTAGTACAAGCCTTGTCCAAGAGACCCAGTACTTC
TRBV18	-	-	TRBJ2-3	CASSPGLRTDTQYF	TGTGCCAGCTCACCTGGGTTACGCACAGATACGCAGTATTTT
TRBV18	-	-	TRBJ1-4	CASSPSRGGDNEKLFF	TGTGCCAGCTCACCATCCCGGGGAGGGGACAATGAAAAACTGTTTTTT
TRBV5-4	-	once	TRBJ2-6	CASSPGTGANVLTF	TGTGCCAGCAGCCCGGGGACCGGGGCCAACGTCCTGACTTTC
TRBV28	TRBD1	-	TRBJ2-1	CASTKPGQGAHNEQFF	TGTGCCAGCACCAAACCCGGACAGGGGGCCCACAATGAGCAGTTCTTC
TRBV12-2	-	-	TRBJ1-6	CASRLDCDRGHSPLHF	TGTGCAAGTCGCTTAGATTGTGACAGGGGCCATTCACCCCTCCACTTT
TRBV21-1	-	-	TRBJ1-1	CASSKEKLSGAEAFF	TGTGCCAGCAGCAAAGAAAAACTATCGGGCGCTGAAGCTTTCTTT
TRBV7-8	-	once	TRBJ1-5	CASSEYNQPQHF	TGTGCCAGCAGCGAGTACAATCAGCCCCAGCATTTT
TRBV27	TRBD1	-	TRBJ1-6	CASSFLTGTTYSPLHF	TGTGCCAGCAGTTTTTTGACAGGGACGACATATTCACCCCTCCACTTT
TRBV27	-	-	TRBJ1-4	CASSFFGPGREKLFF	TGTGCCAGCAGTTTTTTCGGACCGGGCCGAGAAAAACTGTTTTTT
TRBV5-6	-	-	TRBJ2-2	CASSPVQGRAGELFF	TGTGCCAGCAGCCCTGTACAGGGTCGCGCCGGGGAGCTGTTTTTT
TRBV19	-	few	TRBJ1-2	CASSWNAGGYTF	TGTGCCAGTAGTTGGAACGCAGGTGGCTACACCTTC
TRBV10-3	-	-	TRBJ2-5	CASQGTGETQYF	TGTGCCTCGCAGGGGACGGGGGAGACCCAGTACTTC
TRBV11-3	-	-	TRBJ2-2	CASNWGAGSTGELFF	TGTGCCAGCAATTGGGGGGCCGGGAGCACCGGGGAGCTGTTTTTT
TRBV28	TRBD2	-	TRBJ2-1	CASTPGGGPGEQFF	TGTGCCAGCACCCCGGGGGGAGGACCGGGTGAGCAGTTCTTC